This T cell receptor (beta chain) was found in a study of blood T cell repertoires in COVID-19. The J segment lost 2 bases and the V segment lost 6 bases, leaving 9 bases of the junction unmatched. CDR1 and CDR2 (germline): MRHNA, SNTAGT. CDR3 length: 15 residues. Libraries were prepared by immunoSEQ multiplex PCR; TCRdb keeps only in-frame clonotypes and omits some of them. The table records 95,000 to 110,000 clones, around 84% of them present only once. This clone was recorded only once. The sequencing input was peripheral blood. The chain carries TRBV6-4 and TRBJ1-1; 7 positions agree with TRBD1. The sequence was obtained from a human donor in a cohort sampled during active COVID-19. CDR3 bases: TGTGCCAGCAGGCAGGGGGGTACGGTAAACACTGAAGCTTTCTTT. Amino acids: CASRQGGTVNTEAFF.